Listed below are T cell receptor beta chains from one sample, sequenced in a study of memory CD4+ T cells and cytomegalovirus serostatus. Only in-frame clones appear in the TCRdb table, and some are missing; sequencing was by immunoSEQ multiplex PCR. The sample records some 41,000 clones, 75% to 85% being singletons. Specimen: memory CD4+ T cells from blood. These receptors all come from an adult in good health and CMV-seronegative. The CDR3 runs from the conserved cysteine through the conserved F or W. A D gene is named only where the DNA matches it firmly.

TRBV6-6,.,TRBJ1-5,CASSYGRGGNQPQHF
TRBV6-6,TRBD1,TRBJ2-7,CASSPGGYEQYF
TRBV2,TRBD2,TRBJ2-1,CASVLAGENEQFF
TRBV6-5,TRBD2,TRBJ2-3,CASSRSGRGLDTQYF
TRBV4-2,TRBD1,TRBJ1-1,CASSRMGQSYGNTEAFF
TRBV19,TRBD1,TRBJ1-1,CASSIRTGDEAFF
TRBV5-6,TRBD2,TRBJ2-3,CASRDSGIFSTDTQYF
TRBV6-5,.,TRBJ1-5,CASRPPGSSNQPQHF
TRBV27,TRBD1,TRBJ1-6,CASSSPGQGEFVLHF
TRBV5-4,.,TRBJ2-5,CASSLRDTRTQETQYF
TRBV11-2,.,TRBJ2-1,CASSLSRERTYNEQFF
TRBV19,.,TRBJ1-1,CASSMSLRNTEAFF
TRBV30,.,TRBJ2-7,CAWSAQVEQYF
TRBV18,TRBD1,TRBJ1-1,CASSPQPTGAMNTEAFF
TRBV7-9,.,TRBJ1-1,CASSFQRDTEAFF
TRBV19,TRBD1,TRBJ2-3,CASSMGPTGSDTQYF
TRBV7-2,.,TRBJ2-3,CASILRGADTQYF